Presented here are 5 T cell receptor beta chains from one specimen sequenced in a study of blood T cells in healthy people across ages. It was with a sample-barcoded 5' primer and a J-beta primer mix that a second PCR of about 7 to 12 cycles was run. TCRdb reprocessed the 5' RACE reads via MiXCR and lists one record per CDR3 protein. The data contain about 670,000 distinct CDR3 sequences, approximately 40% of them seen just once; the ten biggest clones take up around 30%. The sequenced sample consisted of blood. These receptors were obtained from a man aged 80 or over in good health.

The rearrangement joins TRBV24-1 to TRBJ2-1; TRBD1 is a possible D gene (8 bases). This CDR3 is built from 17 residues. Germline V gene lookup returns CDR1 KGHDR and CDR2 SFDVKD. Trimming removed 0 bases at V and 7 bases at J, with 18 bases between. In DNA form, the CDR3 reads TGTGCCACCAGTGATTTGGAAACAGGGGGGACTAAGAATGAGCAGTTCTTC. Encoded protein: CATSDLETGGTKNEQFF.

A remark on this clonotype: It may be a read error: a sequence one base away is much more abundant. The rearrangement joins TRBV7-2 to TRBJ2-3; D is unclear. The CDR3 sequence is 18 residues long. Trimming took 1 base from V and 0 from J, leaving 17 bases between them. Germline lookup yields CDR1 SGHTA and CDR2 FQGNSA. The CDR3 loop reads CASSLGFRLVTSTDTQYF. The CDR3 nucleotides read TGTGCCAGCAGCTTAGGGTTCAGGCTTGTAACTAGCACAGATACGCAGTATTTT.

The chain is built from TRBV24-1 and TRBJ2-3; 10 bases line up with TRBD2. V dropped 3 bases and J dropped 1; count of bases not matched to a gene: 3. Germline-derived CDR1 and CDR2 are KGHDR and SFDVKD. The CDR3 consists of 16 residues. The CDR3 region is CATSDLAGDRTDTQYF. For the CDR3, the DNA is TGTGCCACCAGTGATCTAGCGGGAGACCGCACAGATACGCAGTATTTT.

This clonotype has a handful of counts. V usage is TRBV6-5 and J usage is TRBJ2-5, with D unresolved. CDR3 length: 13 amino acids. Trimming shortened V by 1 base and J by 4 bases, and 7 bases separated the two germline ends. CDR1 MNHEY and CDR2 SVGAGI come from the germline V gene. The CDR3 sequence is CASSYFRAETQYF. Here the CDR3 DNA reads TGTGCCAGCAGTTACTTTAGGGCAGAGACCCAGTACTTC.

This clonotype has more than one count but fewer than ten. The chain is built from TRBV14 and TRBJ2-1; a weak D match, TRBD1 (6 bases). CDR1 and CDR2 from the germline V gene are SGHDN and FVKESK. V lost 6 bases to trimming and J lost 4 bases, with 16 bases between them. CDR3 length: 15 residues. CDR3 loop: CASSLSGTSYNEQFF. In nucleotides, the CDR3 is TGTGCCAGCAGTTTATCCGGGACATCATACAATGAGCAGTTCTTC.